The rows below give T cell receptor beta chains drawn from one sample of a study of regulatory T cells in long-lasting Graves disease. A single record per CDR3 protein comes from TCRdb applying MiXCR to the multiplex PCR reads. The table includes almost 350,000 distinct CDR3 sequences, about 20% detected once. This sample comprised peripheral blood mononuclear cells (PBMCs), obtained when the disease was refractory, from a patient treated with antithyroid drugs. Source of these receptors: a female donor with Graves disease. The CDR3 runs from the conserved cysteine through the conserved F or W. D genes are given only for firm matches. Clone size is shown for a subset of rows, as once, few, many or a class of expanded clone.

many TRBJ2-7 12 TRBD1 TRBV6-1 TGTGCCAGCGGCCAGGGGGCAGGGGAGCAGTACTTC CASGQGAGEQYF
many TRBJ2-5 15 . TRBV7-6 TGTGCCAGCAGCTTATACCCCGATACAGGGGAGGGCCAGTACTTC CASSLYPDTGEGQYF
many TRBJ1-2 12 . TRBV14 TGTGCCAGCAGCCCCGGACAGTATGGCTACACCTTC CASSPGQYGYTF
few TRBJ2-6 16 . TRBV11-2 TGTGCCAGCAGCTTAGATGTGGGCACTGGGGCCAACGTCCTGACTTTC CASSLDVGTGANVLTF
few TRBJ1-4 17 . TRBV5-1 TGCGCCAGCAGCTTGATGGCCTTCGGTACAGGTTCTGAAAAACTGTTTTTT CASSLMAFGTGSEKLFF
many TRBJ2-7 17 . TRBV11-2 TGTGCCAGCAGCACAGAGGCCGGGGGATACCTACTGGGCGAGCAGTACTTC CASSTEAGGYLLGEQYF
many TRBJ1-1 11 . TRBV30 TGTGCCTGGGGTCGGGGGGTTGGAGCTTTCTTT CAWGRGVGAFF
. TRBJ2-3 15 . TRBV7-9 TGTGCCAGCAGCTTAGCGGGACAACGGGGAGATACGCAGTATTTT CASSLAGQRGDTQYF
many TRBJ2-7 15 . TRBV7-9 TGTGCCAGCAGTTTAGTCGCGAGGAGCGCCTACGAGCAGTACTTC CASSLVARSAYEQYF
. TRBJ2-1 12 TRBD2 TRBV13 TGTGCCAGCAGCGTAAGCGGGGATGAGCAGTTCTTC CASSVSGDEQFF
many TRBJ2-5 15 TRBD1 TRBV7-7 TGTGCTAGCAGCCCGGGACAGGGGATGCGAGAGACCCAGTACTTC CASSPGQGMRETQYF
. TRBJ2-7 14 TRBD1 TRBV20-1 TGCAGTGCTGGCCTAGGGACAGGATTCGACGAGCAGTACTTC CSAGLGTGFDEQYF
many TRBJ1-5 14 . TRBV27 TGTGCCAGCAGTTTAAGGTCGAGCAATCAGCCCCAGCATTTT CASSLRSSNQPQHF
few TRBJ1-1 14 TRBD1 TRBV5-1 TGCGCCAGCAGCCCCAACACAGGGGTCACTGAAGCTTTCTTT CASSPNTGVTEAFF
. TRBJ2-5 17 TRBD1 TRBV5-1 TGCGCCAGCAGCTCCGGGACAGGGGGCCGGTCGTCGGAGACCCAGTACTTC CASSSGTGGRSSETQYF
. TRBJ2-7 12 . TRBV10-3 TGTGCCATCAGTGAGTCTCAGCGGCTGCAGTACTTC CAISESQRLQYF
. TRBJ1-1 15 TRBD1 TRBV4-1 TGCGCCAGCAGCCACCGACAGGGGGGGAACACTGAAGCTTTCTTT CASSHRQGGNTEAFF
many TRBJ1-1 14 . TRBV5-6 TGTGCCAGCAGCTTGGACGAAAGGACAACTGAAGCTTTCTTT CASSLDERTTEAFF
many TRBJ1-2 15 TRBD1 TRBV7-9 TGTGCCAGCCTAAAAAGGGGGCTCCGGCTTGGTGGCTACACCTTC CASLKRGLRLGGYTF
many TRBJ1-6 15 . TRBV11-2 TGTGCCAGCAGCTTAGTCGACGTGTCGAATTCACCCCTCCACTTT CASSLVDVSNSPLHF
. TRBJ2-7 17 TRBD2 TRBV7-2 TGTGCCAGCAGCTTATCAGCGGGGGGCCTTGTATCCTACGAGCAGTACTTC CASSLSAGGLVSYEQYF
. TRBJ2-7 16 . TRBV5-1 TGCGCCAGCAGCTTGGGGGCAGGAGGGGGCCCCTACAAGCAGTACTTC CASSLGAGGGPYKQYF
few TRBJ2-1 17 TRBD2 TRBV3-1 TGTGCCAGCAGCCAAGATGTCACTAGCGGAGGGGACAATGAGCAGTTCTTC CASSQDVTSGGDNEQFF
many TRBJ2-5 15 . TRBV7-2 TGTGCCAGCAGCTTACCCGGACCCGGACAAGAGACCCAGTACTTC CASSLPGPGQETQYF
many TRBJ2-2 15 . TRBV2 TGTGCCAGCCGTCCAGGGACCCAAGCGACAGGGGAGCTGTTTTTT CASRPGTQATGELFF
many TRBJ2-2 15 . TRBV2 TGTGCCAGCAGTGAAGAGGACTTCGGAGGTGGGGAGCTGTTTTTT CASSEEDFGGGELFF
. TRBJ2-7 15 TRBD1 TRBV10-3 TGTGCCATCAGTGCTCTCCACAGGGGGTTATACGAGCAGTACTTC CAISALHRGLYEQYF
many TRBJ1-2 17 . TRBV28 TGTGCCAGCAGTAAACAATGGACGGTGATTAATAACTATGGCTACACCTTC CASSKQWTVINNYGYTF
. TRBJ2-1 16 TRBD2 TRBV28 TGTGCCAGCTTCCCCTCAGCGGGAGGATCCTACAATGAGCAGTTCTTC CASFPSAGGSYNEQFF
. TRBJ2-7 12 . TRBV2 TGTGCCAGCGGTCTAGGGGAGTACGAGCAGTACTTC CASGLGEYEQYF
many TRBJ1-4 15 . TRBV2 TGTGCCAGCAGTGAAATCGACAGCGGTAATGAAAAACTGTTTTTT CASSEIDSGNEKLFF
few TRBJ2-7 16 . TRBV11-2 TGTGCCAGCAGCTCCGCCACTTGGGGGCAGGTAGGCGAGCAGTACTTC CASSSATWGQVGEQYF
many TRBJ1-2 15 . TRBV12-3/TRBV12-4 TGTGCCAGCACCCAAAGGCCCCTCGGCGGGTATGGCTACACCTTC CASTQRPLGGYGYTF
many TRBJ1-5 14 . TRBV20-1 TGCAGTGCTAGCCGCGGACAGACTAATCAGCCCCAGCATTTT CSASRGQTNQPQHF
few TRBJ1-1 12 . TRBV18 TGTGCCAGCTCACCACAGTCAACTGAAGCTTTCTTT CASSPQSTEAFF
. TRBJ2-2 14 . TRBV12-3/TRBV12-4 TGTGCCAGCAGTTTTGCTAGGGGAACCGGGGAGCTGTTTTTT CASSFARGTGELFF
. TRBJ2-1 13 TRBD2 TRBV6-1 TGTGCCACCCGACTAGCGGGGGGCAATGAGCAGTTCTTC CATRLAGGNEQFF
few TRBJ1-5 13 . TRBV6-2/TRBV6-3 TGTGCCAGCAGTGGGGGAGGCAATCAGCCCCAGCATTTT CASSGGGNQPQHF
once TRBJ1-5 16 TRBD1 TRBV4-2 TGTGCCAGCAGCCAAGTGGACAGGGGTTTCAATCAGCCCCAGCATTTT CASSQVDRGFNQPQHF
. TRBJ2-7 13 . TRBV10-3 TGTGCCATCAGTGAGTCTAACCTCTACGAGCAGTACTTC CAISESNLYEQYF
. TRBJ2-7 15 . TRBV7-2 TGTGCCAGCAGCTTAGCGGGTCTCCCACGTTGGGAGCAGTACTTC CASSLAGLPRWEQYF
few TRBJ1-2 15 TRBD1 TRBV4-1 TGCGCCAGCAGCCAAGGACTGACAGGGGGCTATGGCTACACCTTC CASSQGLTGGYGYTF
few TRBJ1-4 12 . TRBV5-5 TGTGCCAGCAGTGGGACGGAAGAAAAACTGTTTTTT CASSGTEEKLFF
many TRBJ1-5 15 . TRBV12-3/TRBV12-4 TGTGCCAGCAGGGGGCAAGAACTTAGCAATCAGCCCCAGCATTTT CASRGQELSNQPQHF
few TRBJ2-7 14 . TRBV13 TGTGCCAGCAGCTCAACGAACAGGGAGGGCGAGCAGTACTTC CASSSTNREGEQYF
many TRBJ1-2 15 . TRBV28 TGTGCCAGCAGTTTGATGTTGGGAAACTACTATGGCTACACCTTC CASSLMLGNYYGYTF
. TRBJ1-4 15 . TRBV7-9 TGTGCCAGCAGTGCAATGAGCCTGCCGAATGAAAAACTGTTTTTT CASSAMSLPNEKLFF